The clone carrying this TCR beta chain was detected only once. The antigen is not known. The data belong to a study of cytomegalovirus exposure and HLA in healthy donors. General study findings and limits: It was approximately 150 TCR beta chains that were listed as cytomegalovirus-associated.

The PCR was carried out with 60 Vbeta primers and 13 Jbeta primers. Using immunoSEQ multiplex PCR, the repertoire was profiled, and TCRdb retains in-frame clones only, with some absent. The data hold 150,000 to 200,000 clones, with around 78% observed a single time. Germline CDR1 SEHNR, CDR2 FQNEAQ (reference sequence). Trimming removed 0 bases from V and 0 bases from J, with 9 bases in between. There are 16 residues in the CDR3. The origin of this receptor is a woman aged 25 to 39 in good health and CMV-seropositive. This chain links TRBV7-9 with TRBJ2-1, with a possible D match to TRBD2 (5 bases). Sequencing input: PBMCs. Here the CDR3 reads CASSLATGSSYNEQFF. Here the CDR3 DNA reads TGTGCCAGCAGCTTAGCGACGGGGAGCTCCTACAATGAGCAGTTCTTC. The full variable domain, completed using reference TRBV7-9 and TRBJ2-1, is DTGVSQNPRHKITKRGQNVTFRCDPISEHNRLYWYRQTLGQGPEFLTYFQNEAQLEKSRLLSDRFSAERPKGSFSTLEIQRTEQGDSAMYLCASSLATGSSYNEQFFGPGTRLTVL.